The TCR beta chain under discussion was sequenced for a study of siplizumab effects on memory and regulatory T cells. This CDR3 contains 16 residues. Germline V CDR1 and CDR2: SGHRS, YFSETQ. V was clipped by 6 bases and J by 3 bases; unmatched bases: 11. TCRdb's copy holds only in-frame clones and misses some; the assay was immunoSEQ multiplex PCR. The data hold 75,000 to 100,000 clones, with about 94% observed a single time. The gene calls are TRBV5-1 and TRBJ2-1; TRBD2 agrees at 8 bases. The sequence came from a human donor in good health. The sequenced sample consisted of non-Treg CD4+ T cells sorted from blood. The CDR3 coding sequence is TGCGCCAGCAACGGCGAGCGGGAGAGATTCTACAATGAGCAGTTCTTC. Protein sequence: CASNGERERFYNEQFF.